Listed below are T cell receptor beta chains from one sample, sequenced in a study of CD8 T cells in Susac syndrome. MiXCR was run by TCRdb on the immunoSEQ multiplex PCR reads, yielding one entry per CDR3 protein. The table records 70,000 to 100,000 distinct CDR3 sequences, 95% to 96% of them present only once. Specimen: CD8+ T cells from PBMCs. Receptor source: a human donor with Susac syndrome. Each CDR3 is given without its conserved first and last residue.

TRBV20-1,TRBJ2-7,SAPPLAGVDEQY
TRBV13,TRBJ2-5,ASSLANQETQY
TRBV11-2,TRBJ1-5,ASSLGLNRGDNQPQH
TRBV29-1,TRBJ2-7,SVPTQGKNEQY
TRBV9,TRBJ2-3,ASSHPLGLAGEEGAQY
TRBV18,TRBJ2-2,ASSPLGPRSDTGELF
TRBV6-2/TRBV6-3,TRBJ2-3,ASSWVGPGDTQY
TRBV13,TRBJ2-7,ASSLGRLEQY
TRBV4-2,TRBJ2-3,ASSRRLAGTTDTQY
TRBV30,TRBJ1-1,AWNRGGNTEAF
TRBV20-1,TRBJ2-7,SAHEQDYEQY
TRBV12-3/TRBV12-4,TRBJ1-2,ASNEFTWGGYT
TRBV19,TRBJ2-2,ATGGVHGELF
TRBV27,TRBJ2-7,ASSLWFGSSSYEQY
TRBV2,TRBJ1-2,ASRVSWEGYT
TRBV9,TRBJ2-1,ASSVGALPYNEQF
TRBV12-3/TRBV12-4,TRBJ2-1,ASWVGNEQF
TRBV5-1,TRBJ2-6,ASSLAGEENSGANVLT
TRBV6-2/TRBV6-3,TRBJ2-3,ASSSLSTDTQY
TRBV11-2,TRBJ2-3,ASSSVSSATQY
TRBV7-9,TRBJ2-1,ASSHGPGLVNEQF
TRBV19,TRBJ2-1,ASIASGFSNEQF
TRBV24-1,TRBJ1-1,ATSDSTGNTEAF
TRBV27,TRBJ2-1,ASSLSQTYNEQF
TRBV19,TRBJ2-5,ASKLAGGETQY
TRBV6-5,TRBJ2-5,ASSYSQGVRETQY
TRBV14,TRBJ1-4,ASSQGGSGMPNEKLF
TRBV28,TRBJ2-3,ASSFGAGGPIDTQY
TRBV2,TRBJ2-3,ARSTDTQY
TRBV4-1,TRBJ2-2,ASSQDYFGSGELF
TRBV24-1,TRBJ1-2,ATSDSGLLDGYT
TRBV28,TRBJ1-6,ASSSGGGGSSYNSPLH
TRBV6-6,TRBJ2-2,ASSPLSGSYTGELF
TRBV30,TRBJ2-3,AWSVGLAGAPSTDTQY
TRBV20-1,TRBJ2-5,SARDLDRRKETQY
TRBV19,TRBJ2-2,ASSQNTGELF
TRBV20-1,TRBJ2-3,SAPGGANTDTQY
TRBV25-1,TRBJ2-1,ASSETHVREQF
TRBV20-1,TRBJ2-5,SARGSGRGETQY
TRBV29-1,TRBJ2-1,SVGGLAGVGTYNEQF
TRBV5-1,TRBJ1-2,ASSFQDGNYGYT
TRBV13,TRBJ1-5,ASSFSGGQPQH
TRBV11-2,TRBJ2-5,ASSPSTLGETQY
TRBV20-1,TRBJ2-2,SARAGVAGPHTGELF
TRBV11-2,TRBJ2-7,AATGLQGDRQY
TRBV14,TRBJ2-1,ASSQYEGRRNEQF
TRBV9,TRBJ2-5,ASSVGGNQETQY
TRBV2,TRBJ1-5,ASNDPGQGDNQPQH
TRBV28,TRBJ2-5,ASSFTFETQY
TRBV2,TRBJ1-2,ASSEPSKGGGYT
TRBV4-3,TRBJ2-3,ASSQEPAGVVTDTQY
TRBV6-1,TRBJ1-2,ASTSQGAGAAYGYT
TRBV15,TRBJ2-5,ATSRDGAGGETQY
TRBV23-1,TRBJ2-5,ASSQSSSVLGETQY
TRBV30,TRBJ1-2,AWSSGLGYGYT
TRBV7-9,TRBJ1-1,AQGTEAF
TRBV5-1,TRBJ2-2,ASFGGANTGELF
TRBV6-5,TRBJ2-5,ASSPEARVQETQY
TRBV6-5,TRBJ2-7,ASNTTGEQY